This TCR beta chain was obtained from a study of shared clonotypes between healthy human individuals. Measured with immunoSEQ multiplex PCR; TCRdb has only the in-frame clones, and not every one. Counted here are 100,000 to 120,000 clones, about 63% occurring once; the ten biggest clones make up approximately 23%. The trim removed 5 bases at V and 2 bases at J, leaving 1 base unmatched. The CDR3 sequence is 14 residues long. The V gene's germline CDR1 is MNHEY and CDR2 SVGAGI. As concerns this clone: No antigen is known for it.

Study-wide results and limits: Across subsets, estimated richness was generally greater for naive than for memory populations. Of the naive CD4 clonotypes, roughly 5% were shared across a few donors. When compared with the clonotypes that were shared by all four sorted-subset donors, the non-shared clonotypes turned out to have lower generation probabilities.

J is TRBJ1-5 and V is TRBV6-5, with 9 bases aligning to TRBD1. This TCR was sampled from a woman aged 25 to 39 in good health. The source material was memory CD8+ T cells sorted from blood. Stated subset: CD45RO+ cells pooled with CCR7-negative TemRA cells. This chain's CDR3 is CASSRDRGNQPQHF. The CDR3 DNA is TGTGCCAGCAGTAGGGACAGGGGCAATCAGCCCCAGCATTTT.